The sequence of this T cell receptor beta chain was determined in a study of cytomegalovirus exposure and HLA in healthy donors. The CDR3 is 14 residues long. Trimming took off 6 bases at V and 5 bases at J, with 17 bases between the two ends. This clone has just one count. Its target is unknown. Findings and limits, study-wide: Most TCR sequences were rare, but some public TCRs occurred in many donors. Among TCR beta chains, those listed as cytomegalovirus-associated numbered about 160.

Using immunoSEQ multiplex PCR, the repertoire was profiled, and TCRdb retains in-frame clones only, with some absent. The table has about 160,000 clones, about nine tenths seen once. The chain is built from TRBV23-1 and TRBJ2-7, with D maybe TRBD1 (6 bases). TRBV23-1 counts as an open reading frame of uncertain function. Sequencing used PBMCs. The source of this sequence is a young woman in good health and CMV-seropositive. The CDR3 DNA reads TGCGCCAGCAGCAATGACGATCACAGGGACGAGCAGTACTTC. Protein sequence: CASSNDDHRDEQYF.